This TCR beta chain is from a study of T cells in Graves' hyperthyroidism and ophthalmopathy. Template material for amplifying TCR beta CDR3 regions consisted of RNA transcripts. Primed by the HTBI set, a first-round RT-PCR was run on the TCR CDR3. MiXCR, run by TCRdb on the multiplex PCR reads, gives a single entry per CDR3 protein. The sample lists roughly 500,000 distinct CDR3 sequences; roughly 46% were seen once. Researchers barred patients who had uncontrolled infection, other autoimmune disease, pregnancy or lactation. Clinical symptoms, serum thyroxine, TRAb, thyroid ultrasound and orbital computed tomography established diagnosis. Whole-study findings and limits: A model using 13 V-J features told ophthalmopathy apart from stable hyperthyroidism.

CDR3 size: 18 residues. Trimming stripped 0 bases from V and 0 bases from J, with 18 bases between. Looked up from germline, CDR1 is SGHRS and CDR2 is YFSETQ. A word on this clonotype: Its cognate antigen is unknown.

The sample comprised peripheral blood or thyroid tissue (not recorded which). The chain has TRBV5-1 and TRBJ1-1; no definite D call. The sequence came from an adult woman with Graves' disease, either hyperthyroidism or ophthalmopathy (not recorded which). CDR3 region: CASSLVRETHPLNTEAFF. CDR3 bases: TGCGCCAGCAGCTTGGTAAGGGAGACCCATCCCTTGAACACTGAAGCTTTCTTT.